This record looks at one T cell receptor (beta chain) sequence and its context. Its antigen is not identified. By flow cytometry, patients selected for sequencing had shown an expansion of CD8+CD57+ cells. Trimming took 2 bases from V and 3 from J; bases not matched to a gene: 10. The length of the CDR3 is 17 residues. Looked up from germline, CDR1 is LNHNV and CDR2 is YYDKDF (reference sequence). The data stem from a study of CD8+CD57+ T cells in acquired aplastic anemia. Findings and limits, study-wide: The authors found lower diversity in patient CD8+CD57+ cells than in total CD4+ and CD8+ pools.

TCR beta VDJ and CDR3 profiling used genomic DNA as template. TCRdb called the reads again in MiXCR, with one record for every CDR3 protein. The table lists 15,000 to 25,000 distinct CDR3 sequences, less than 40% of them singletons. What was sequenced was CD8+CD57+ T cells sorted from PBMCs. The sample's subset: bead-enriched CD8+CD57+ effector memory T cells from SAA patients. The clonotype comes from a human donor with aplastic anemia. The rearrangement uses TRBV15 and TRBJ2-5; TRBD1 matches 9 bases. The CDR3 spells CATSRRQGGNQEETQYF. The CDR3 bases are TGTGCCACCAGCAGACGACAGGGGGGGAACCAAGAAGAGACCCAGTACTTC.